These 14 T cell receptor beta chains came from one sample sequenced in a study of cytotoxic CD8 clonotypes in ibrutinib-treated CLL. Some clones are missing from TCRdb's copy, which holds only in-frame ones; the method was immunoSEQ multiplex PCR. The data show 250,000 to 350,000 clones, 60% to 80% seen once. This sample comprised PBMCs, obtained at disease progression, from a patient treated with ibrutinib. The receptors stem from a human donor with chronic lymphocytic leukemia.

The genes are TRBV9 and TRBJ2-6; possibly TRBD1 or TRBD2 for D (5 bases each). The CDR3 is 19 amino acids. With 2 bases removed from V and 1 base from J, the gap between germline ends came to 19 bases. CDR1 is SGDLS, CDR2 YYNGEE, per germline. CDR3 loop: CASSVGDRRSLSGANVLTF. DNA for the CDR3: TGTGCCAGCAGCGTCGGGGACCGCCGCTCCCTATCTGGGGCCAACGTCCTGACTTTC.

The chain recombines TRBV10-2 with TRBJ1-2; D remains ambiguous. V lost 4 bases and J 7 bases, leaving 13 bases between the germline ends. The germline V gene encodes CDR1 WSHSY and CDR2 SAAADI. The CDR3 totals 13 residues. The CDR3 loop is CASSGGVSLGYTF. Written as DNA, the CDR3 is TGCGCCAGCAGTGGCGGGGTCTCGCTTGGCTACACCTTC.

The rearrangement uses TRBV18 and TRBJ2-7; D is tentatively TRBD1 or TRBD2 (5 bases each). Trimming cost V 5 bases and J 3 bases, with 23 bases left between them. The CDR3 is made up of 17 amino acids. CDR1 is KGHSH and CDR2 is LQKENI in the germline V gene. The CDR3, as DNA: TGTGCCAGCTCAGGTATGGGGCCGGGGCTAGGGAACTACGAGCAGTACTTC. It encodes CASSGMGPGLGNYEQYF.

In this sample, this clone turned up a few times. The chain carries TRBV5-1 and TRBJ2-3, with 9 bases fitting TRBD2. Losses at the gene ends were 0 bases for V and 0 bases for J; bases not matched to a gene: 5. The CDR3 runs to 17 residues. Germline V gene data show CDR1 as SGHRS and CDR2 as YFSETQ. CDR3 loop: CASSLVASGTSTDTQYF. The CDR3 nucleotides are TGCGCCAGCAGCTTGGTGGCTAGCGGGACTAGCACAGATACGCAGTATTTT.

This rearrangement joins TRBV11-2 to TRBJ2-7; 11 nucleotides match TRBD2. The trim removed 2 bases at V and 5 bases at J, leaving 8 bases unmatched. The CDR3 covers 16 residues. Germline loops: CDR1 SGHAT, CDR2 FQNNGV. CDR3 residues: CASSLLAGGPLDEQYF. The CDR3 DNA sequence: TGTGCCAGCAGCTTATTAGCGGGAGGGCCCCTTGACGAGCAGTACTTC.

The chain couples TRBV7-3 to TRBJ2-5; D not resolved. The germline V and J ends were trimmed by 0 bases and 5 bases, with 7 bases remaining between them. Germline CDR1 and CDR2: SGHTA and FQGTGA. The CDR3 sequence is 13 residues long. The CDR3 reads CASSLTSWETQYF. CDR3 nucleotide sequence: TGTGCCAGCAGCTTAACTTCCTGGGAGACCCAGTACTTC.

J is TRBJ2-1 and V is TRBV7-3, with 11 bases that match TRBD2. Germline CDR1 reads SGHTA; CDR2 reads FQGTGA. With 3 bases clipped from V and 2 bases from J, the junction kept 3 bases outside the gene matches. This CDR3 contains 16 residues. The CDR3 loop reads CASSFLAGGTYNEQFF. CDR3 DNA: TGTGCCAGCAGCTTCCTAGCGGGAGGCACCTACAATGAGCAGTTCTTC.

The chain employs TRBV5-4 and TRBJ2-3; TRBD1 is a possible D gene (6 bases). CDR3 length: 16 amino acids. Germline CDR1 and CDR2: SGHNT and YYREEE (reference sequence). Between the trimmed V and J ends, which lost 2 bases and 0 bases, there was a span of 13 bases. In DNA form, the CDR3 reads TGTGCCAGCAGCTTTCCTGGGACACCTAGCACAGATACGCAGTATTTT. Translation gives CASSFPGTPSTDTQYF.

This clone appeared a single time. The rearrangement links TRBV10-3 to TRBJ1-5, with a tentative D call TRBD1 (6 bases). The CDR3 contains 15 residues. Trimming removed 6 bases at V and 2 bases at J, with 14 bases between. The germline CDR1 and CDR2 sequences are ENHRY and SYGVKD. Here the CDR3 reads CAIREQGRGNQPQHF. CDR3 nucleotide sequence: TGTGCCATCAGGGAACAGGGAAGGGGCAATCAGCCCCAGCATTTT.

This clone was detected only a few times. V gene TRBV9 combines with J gene TRBJ2-7; D tentatively fits TRBD1 or TRBD2 (5 bases each). Germline loops: CDR1 SGDLS, CDR2 YYNGEE. V was shortened by 7 bases and J by 3 bases, with 8 bases between the two germline ends. The CDR3 covers 11 residues. CDR3 DNA sequence: TGTGCCAGCGGGGGTAACTACGAGCAGTACTTC. Amino acid sequence: CASGGNYEQYF.

The chain has TRBV7-2 and TRBJ2-1; 7 nucleotides align to TRBD2. CDR3 length: 14 amino acids. Germline CDR1 SGHTA, CDR2 FQGNSA. Losses at the gene ends were 8 bases for V and 6 bases for J; bases not matched to a gene: 10. CDR3 bases: TGTGCCAGCCGTAGGATTGGGGGGGGCAATGAGCAGTTCTTC. Its protein is CASRRIGGGNEQFF.

This clone occurred once. The V call is TRBV7-2, the J call TRBJ2-1; 12 positions match TRBD2. J gave up 7 bases and V 5 bases, and 9 bases lay outside the gene matches. This CDR3 has 16 amino acids. Per germline, CDR1 SGHTA and CDR2 FQGNSA. The CDR3 sequence is CASSIHGLAGRNEQFF. CDR3 DNA sequence: TGTGCCAGCAGCATTCATGGACTAGCGGGAAGGAATGAGCAGTTCTTC.

The chain employs TRBV6-5 and TRBJ1-2; TRBD1 matches at 7 bases. V was clipped by 0 bases and J by 4 bases; unmatched bases: 8. The CDR3 loop spans 16 amino acids. In germline, CDR1 is MNHEY, CDR2 SVGAGI. As DNA, the CDR3 is TGTGCCAGCAGTTACTCAGGGACAGACCGTTCCTATGGCTACACCTTC. This translates into CASSYSGTDRSYGYTF.

This clone was recorded a few times. This rearrangement joins TRBV14 to TRBJ1-5, with TRBD1 matching over 7 bases. From germline, CDR1 is SGHDN and CDR2 FVKESK. CDR3 size: 14 residues. V lost 4 bases and J lost 4; bases outside the gene matches: 4. For the CDR3, the DNA is TGTGCCAGCAGCCCGACAGGGTGGAATCAGCCCCAGCATTTT. Its protein is CASSPTGWNQPQHF.